This passage covers 13 T cell receptor beta chains from one sample sequenced in a study of cytomegalovirus exposure and HLA in healthy donors. Both 60 Vbeta primers and 13 Jbeta primers went into the PCR. Assay used: immunoSEQ multiplex PCR; TCRdb lists only in-frame clones, some missing. The table shows approximately 78,000 clones, with 65% to 70% occurring only once. The specimen sequenced was PBMCs. The receptor set was obtained from a man in his forties or fifties in good health and CMV-seropositive.

The genes are TRBV6-5 and TRBJ2-1; D perhaps matches TRBD1 (6 bases). Germline values: CDR1 MNHEY, CDR2 SVGAGI. V was pared by 5 bases and J by 7 bases, with 9 bases between. The CDR3 has 12 residues. CDR3 in amino acids: CASSRRGNEQFF. Here the CDR3 DNA reads TGTGCCAGCAGTCGCAGGGGAAATGAGCAGTTCTTC.

This clone was seen only a few times. The V and J genes are TRBV6-1 and TRBJ2-7, with TRBD1 matching 7 bases. The CDR3 totals 15 residues. V shed 1 base and J 4 bases; nucleotides not matched to a gene: 7. Germline V CDR1 and CDR2: MNHNS, SASEGT. As DNA, the CDR3 is TGTGCCAGCAGTGAAGACGTGACAGGGAATTACGAGCAGTACTTC. It specifies CASSEDVTGNYEQYF.

This rearrangement joins TRBV30 to TRBJ1-3; D is uncertain. V was clipped by 2 bases and J by 4 bases, with 6 bases between them. CDR3 length: 12 amino acids. CDR1 is GTSNPN and CDR2 is SVGIG in the germline V gene (reference sequence). Here the CDR3 DNA reads TGTGCCTGGAGTACCCAGGGAAACACCATATATTTT. Protein sequence: CAWSTQGNTIYF. Full variable domain (remainder filled in from reference TRBV30 and TRBJ1-3): SQTIHQWPATLVQPVGSPLSLECTVEGTSNPNLYWYRQAAGRGLQLLFYSVGIGQISSEVPQNLSASRPQDRQFILSSKKLLLSDSGFYLCAWSTQGNTIYFGEGSWLTVV.

The chain employs TRBV10-3 and TRBJ1-1; 9 bases align to TRBD1. This CDR3 spans 13 amino acids. J was trimmed by 6 bases and V by 6 bases; bases with no gene match: 5. From germline, CDR1 is ENHRY and CDR2 SYGVKD. The CDR3, as DNA: TGTGCCATCAGGACAGGGGGAAAGTCTGAAGCTTTCTTT. The encoded protein is CAIRTGGKSEAFF.

This chain links TRBV28 with TRBJ2-7; D gene unclear. Trimming removed 6 bases at V and 4 bases at J, with 7 bases between. Germline V lookup: CDR1 MDHEN, CDR2 SYDVKM. This CDR3 has 11 residues. The CDR3 here is CASSRVYEQYF. The DNA for the CDR3 is TGTGCCAGCAGCCGGGTATACGAGCAGTACTTC. Together with reference TRBV28 and TRBJ2-7, the CDR3 gives the full variable domain: DVKVTQSSRYLVKRTGEKVFLECVQDMDHENMFWYRQDPGLGLRLIYFSYDVKMKEKGDIPEGYSVSREKKERFSLILESASTNQTSMYLCASSRVYEQYFGPGTRLTVT.

The CDR3 DNA reads TGTGCCAGCAGCTTAGGTCAGGGGGCCTACGAGCAGTACTTC. Amino acids: CASSLGQGAYEQYF. The V and J genes are TRBV13 and TRBJ2-7; 7 bases are shared with TRBD1. The CDR3 loop spans 14 amino acids. The V and J ends lost 0 bases and 2 bases, in that order; junction bases with no gene match: 1. Germline values: CDR1 PRHDT, CDR2 FYEKMQ (reference sequence).

This clone was counted only a few times. The chain combines TRBV5-6 with TRBJ2-5; D may be TRBD1 (7 bases). The better agreement between TRBJ2-7 and the DNA end casts doubt on the J call. Germline values: CDR1 SGHDT, CDR2 YYEEEE. The CDR3 has 15 residues. Here the CDR3 DNA reads TGTGCCAGCAGCCAGAGGGGCAGGGGGGCCTACGAGCAGTACTTC. This codes for CASSQRGRGAYEQYF.

This rearrangement joins TRBV27 to TRBJ2-7, with a weak D call TRBD2 (6 bases). Germline assignment: CDR1 MNHEY and CDR2 SMNVEV (reference sequence). This CDR3 contains 14 residues. Trimming cost V 4 bases and J 1 base, with 11 bases left between them. The CDR3 reads CASSSYSGSYEQYF. For the CDR3, the DNA is TGTGCCAGCAGTTCTTATAGCGGTTCCTACGAGCAGTACTTC.

The chain is built from TRBV7-2 and TRBJ1-4; D ambiguous. CDR3 length: 15 residues. Trimming took off 1 base at V and 7 bases at J, with 13 bases between the two ends. Germline V gives CDR1 SGHTA, CDR2 FQGNSA. The CDR3 sequence: CASSLDREGSEKLFF. As DNA, the CDR3 is TGTGCCAGCAGCTTAGATAGGGAAGGGAGTGAAAAACTGTTTTTT.

This rearrangement joins TRBV4-1 to TRBJ2-3, with D uncertain. The CDR3 loop spans 14 amino acids. V shed 1 base and J shed 4 bases, with 9 bases lying between them. CDR1 MGHRA and CDR2 YSYEKL come from the germline V gene. The CDR3 protein is CASSQASAADTQYF. The CDR3 DNA reads TGCGCCAGCAGCCAAGCGTCGGCGGCAGATACGCAGTATTTT.

This clone has a handful of counts. V and J are TRBV7-9 and TRBJ1-4; the D gene is possibly TRBD1 (6 bases). The ends were cut back, 1 base at V and 7 bases at J, with 10 bases in the middle. The V gene's germline CDR1 is SEHNR and CDR2 FQNEAQ (reference sequence). The CDR3 is 14 amino acids. CDR3 region: CASSLGRGVEKLFF. The CDR3 DNA reads TGTGCCAGCAGCTTAGGCAGGGGAGTTGAAAAACTGTTTTTT.

This clone was counted a few times. This chain uses TRBV21-1 with TRBJ1-2; TRBD1 is the table's D call and was not checked against the DNA. TRBV21-1 is an annotated pseudogene. The CDR3 has 17 amino acids. CDR3 DNA: TGTGCCAGCAGCAATAGGATCACAGGGCGGGTAAGCTATGGCTACACCTTC. Amino acid sequence: CASSNRITGRVSYGYTF.

This clone came up a few times. This sequence joins TRBV20-1 and TRBJ2-7, with 8 bases that match TRBD2. The germline gives CDR1 DFQATT, CDR2 SNEGSKA (reference sequence). There are 11 residues in the CDR3. V lost 5 bases and J lost 6; bases outside the gene matches: 3. The CDR3 protein is CSALRGGEQYF. The CDR3 DNA is TGCAGTGCTCTTCGGGGGGGCGAGCAGTACTTC.